The following is a TCR beta chain sequence with its context. The antigen remains unidentified. This sample is part of a study of shared clonotypes between healthy human individuals. The study, taken as a whole, reports: As a rule, naive subsets had a larger estimated richness than memory subsets.

Profiled with immunoSEQ multiplex PCR; TCRdb holds only in-frame clones, not every one. The data contain around 2.5 million clones, 80% to 95% of them singletons. The V gene's germline CDR1 is SQVTM and CDR2 ANQGSEA. CDR3 size: 13 residues. V was cut by 8 bases and J by 1 base, with 14 bases left in between. The gene calls are TRBV29-1 and TRBJ2-5, with D hard to call. This clonotype originated in a man younger than 30 in good health. Some clones in this sample may be carry-over from other donors' samples. Sequencing used naive CD4+ T cells from PBMCs. Subset meaning: CD45RA+ positively selected. The CDR3 nucleotides read TGCAGCACTCTAAGAGGTGGCCAAGAGACCCAGTACTTC. Translating gives CSTLRGGQETQYF.